The rows below give T cell receptor beta chains drawn from one sample of a study of neurological immune-mediated disorders. TCRdb re-derived calls from the 5' RACE reads in MiXCR, one entry per CDR3 protein. The sample consists of approximately 66,000 distinct CDR3 sequences, less than 5.5% of them appearing once. Sequenced material: PBMCs. All receptors come from a young man with multiple sclerosis. CDR3s include the opening cysteine and the closing phenylalanine or tryptophan. D genes are given only for firm matches. Size tells how often a clone was seen (once, few, many) or the class of an expanded clone, and some rows leave it out.

>TRBV7-9|many|TRBJ1-2|TRBD1
TGTGCCAGCAGCTCCAAGGGGGCTGACGGCTACACCTTC
CASSSKGADGYTF
>TRBV7-9|many|TRBJ2-3|TRBD2
TGTGCCAGCAACGAGCGGGGGGGCACAGATACGCAGTATTTT
CASNERGGTDTQYF
>TRBV5-1|few|TRBJ2-1|NA
TGCGCCAGCCAGCCGGGAGCCTGGGACAATGAGCAGTTCTTC
CASQPGAWDNEQFF
>TRBV12-3/TRBV12-4|many|TRBJ2-2|NA
TGTGCCAGCAGTTTAAGGTCGGGGGAGCTGTTTTTT
CASSLRSGELFF
>TRBV20-1|few|TRBJ1-2|NA
TGCAGTGCTAGAACAGACTATGGCTACACCTTC
CSARTDYGYTF
>TRBV5-1|NA|TRBJ1-6|NA
TGCGCCAGCAGCGGCCGCGGAAGTTCACCCCTCAACTTT
CASSGRGSSPLNF
>TRBV7-9|NA|TRBJ1-1|NA
TGTGCCAGCAGCTTTGAAGACACCGGAGGGAACACTGAAGCTTTCTTT
CASSFEDTGGNTEAFF
>TRBV10-3|few|TRBJ2-5|TRBD1
TGTGCCATCAGTAAGACAGGGTCCGAGGAGACCCAGTACTTC
CAISKTGSEETQYF
>TRBV7-2|many|TRBJ1-4|TRBD1
TGTGCCAGCAGTCTTGACAGGGCGGATGTAAAACTGTTTTTT
CASSLDRADVKLFF
>TRBV5-1|many|TRBJ2-3|NA
TGCGCCAGCAGGTCGGCAGGCGGCACAGATACGCAGTATTTT
CASRSAGGTDTQYF